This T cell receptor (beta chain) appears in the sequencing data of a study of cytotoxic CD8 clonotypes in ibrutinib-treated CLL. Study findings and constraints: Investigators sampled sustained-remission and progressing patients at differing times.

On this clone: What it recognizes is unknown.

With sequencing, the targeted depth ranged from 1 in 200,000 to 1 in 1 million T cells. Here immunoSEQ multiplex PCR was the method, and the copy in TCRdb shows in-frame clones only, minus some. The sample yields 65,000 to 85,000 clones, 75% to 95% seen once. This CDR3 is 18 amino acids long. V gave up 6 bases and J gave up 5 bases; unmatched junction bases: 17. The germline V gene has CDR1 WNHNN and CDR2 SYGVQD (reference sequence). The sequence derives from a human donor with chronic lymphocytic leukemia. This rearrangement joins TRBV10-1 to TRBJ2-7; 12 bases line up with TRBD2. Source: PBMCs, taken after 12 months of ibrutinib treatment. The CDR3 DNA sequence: TGCGCCAGCAGCCCTGGGACTAGCGGGCAAATTCAACCCCACGAGCAGTACTTC. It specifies CASSPGTSGQIQPHEQYF.